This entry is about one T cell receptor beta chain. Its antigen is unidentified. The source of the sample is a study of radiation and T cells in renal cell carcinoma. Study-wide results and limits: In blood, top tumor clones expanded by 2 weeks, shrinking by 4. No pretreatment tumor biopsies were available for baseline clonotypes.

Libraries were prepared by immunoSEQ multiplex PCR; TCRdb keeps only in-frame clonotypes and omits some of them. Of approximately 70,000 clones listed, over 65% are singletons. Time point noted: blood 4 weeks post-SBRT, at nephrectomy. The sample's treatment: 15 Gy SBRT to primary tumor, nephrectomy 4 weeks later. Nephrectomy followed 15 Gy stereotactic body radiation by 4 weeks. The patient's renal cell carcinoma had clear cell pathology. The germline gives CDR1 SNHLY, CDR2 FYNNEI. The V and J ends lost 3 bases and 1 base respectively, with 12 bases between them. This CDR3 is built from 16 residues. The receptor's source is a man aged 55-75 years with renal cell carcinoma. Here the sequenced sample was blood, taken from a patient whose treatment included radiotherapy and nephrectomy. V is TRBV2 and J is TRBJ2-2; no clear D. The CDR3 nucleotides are TGTGCCAGCAGTGAGGGCAGACGGATGAACACCGGGGAGCTGTTTTTT. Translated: CASSEGRRMNTGELFF.